What follows are 16 T cell receptor beta chains derived from one specimen sequenced in a study of blood T cell repertoires in COVID-19. The table came from immunoSEQ multiplex PCR; TCRdb's copy has only in-frame clones and leaves some out. The repertoire holds over 150,000 clones, with 79% as singletons. Sequences were obtained from PBMCs or T cells enriched from blood (not recorded which). These receptors came from a woman between 65 and 79 years old in a cohort exposed to, infected with or recovered from COVID-19 (not recorded which).

The V call is TRBV15, the J call TRBJ1-4; a possible D gene is TRBD1 (5 bases). The ends were cut back, 1 base at V and 7 bases at J, with 16 bases in the middle. In germline, CDR1 is LNHNV, CDR2 YYDKDF (reference sequence). The CDR3 sequence is 16 residues long. CDR3 sequence reads: CATSRGGGTMGEKLFF. CDR3 DNA sequence: TGTGCCACCAGCAGAGGGGGAGGGACCATGGGTGAAAAACTGTTTTTT.

The J gene is TRBJ2-3, the V gene TRBV11-3; TRBD2 aligns across 7 bases. This CDR3 contains 12 residues. Germline V gene data show CDR1 as SGHNT and CDR2 as YENEEA. Trimming took 6 bases from V and 6 from J; bases not matched to a gene: 3. CDR3 coding DNA: TGTGCCAGCAGTCTCGGGGGGGATACGCAGTATTTT. Translation gives CASSLGGDTQYF.

The CDR3 sequence is CASSTPRGLGQPQHF. The DNA for the CDR3 is TGTGCCAGTAGTACTCCCAGGGGGCTCGGACAGCCCCAGCATTTT. V gene TRBV19 combines with J gene TRBJ1-5, with 8 bases fitting TRBD1. The V gene end was trimmed by 4 bases and the J gene end by 7 bases; junction bases not matched to a gene: 9. The germline V gene has CDR1 LNHDA and CDR2 SQIVND (reference sequence). The CDR3 runs 15 residues.

The genes are TRBV5-1 and TRBJ1-3, with D perhaps matching TRBD1 (6 bases). Germline CDR1 is SGHRS and CDR2 is YFSETQ. Trimming shortened V by 4 bases and J by 4 bases, and 15 bases separated the two germline ends. The CDR3 is made up of 15 amino acids. The CDR3 spells CASSEQGTSGNTIYF. The CDR3 region has the DNA TGCGCCAGCAGCGAACAGGGAACCAGCGGAAACACCATATATTTT.

This clone was seen only once. This chain joins TRBV15 and TRBJ2-5; 11 bases line up with TRBD2. The CDR3 runs to 17 residues. CDR1 is LNHNV and CDR2 is YYDKDF in the germline V gene (reference sequence). With 1 base clipped from V and 5 bases from J, the junction kept 9 bases outside the gene matches. Written as DNA, the CDR3 is TGTGCCACCAGCAGAGGGGGGACTAGCGGAGCGGGGGAGACCCAGTACTTC. Residues: CATSRGGTSGAGETQYF.

Only one count was recorded for this clone. In nucleotides, the CDR3 is TGTGCCATCACGAAGGGGGCTAGCGGGAGCCATGAGCAGTTCTTC. It codes for CAITKGASGSHEQFF. The V call is TRBV28, the J call TRBJ2-1; TRBD2 matches at 10 bases. Trimming took 10 bases from V and 8 from J; bases not matched to a gene: 14. CDR3 length: 15 amino acids. Germline loops: CDR1 MDHEN, CDR2 SYDVKM.

The V call is TRBV11-3, the J call TRBJ2-7; the match to TRBD2 covers 7 bases. V trimming: 5 bases; J trimming: 2 bases; junction bases outside the gene matches: 9. CDR1 SGHNT and CDR2 YENEEA come from the germline V gene. CDR3 length: 15 amino acids. The CDR3 sequence is CASSPAGTNPYEQYF. The CDR3 nucleotides read TGTGCCAGCAGCCCGGCCGGGACTAACCCCTACGAGCAGTACTTC.

The chain is built from TRBV7-9 and TRBJ2-3; TRBD2 aligns across 7 bases. The CDR3 runs to 12 residues. Per germline, CDR1 SEHNR and CDR2 FQNEAQ (reference sequence). Losses at the gene ends were 11 bases for V and 1 base for J; bases not matched to a gene: 3. CDR3 region: CAVGGGTDTQYF. CDR3 nucleotide sequence: TGTGCCGTTGGGGGGGGCACAGATACGCAGTATTTT.

The rearrangement links TRBV20-1 to TRBJ1-6; no definite D call. Trimming left V 3 bases short and J 8 bases short, with 14 bases between. The CDR3 is 14 amino acids. The germline CDR1 and CDR2 sequences are DFQATT and SNEGSKA (reference sequence). DNA of the CDR3: TGCAGTGCTAGTGTTCGGGGTTCGGATTCACCCCTCCACTTT. The encoded protein is CSASVRGSDSPLHF.

The chain couples TRBV5-1 to TRBJ2-2; no reliable D call. The CDR3 sequence is 15 residues long. Trimming took off 0 bases at V and 0 bases at J, with 6 bases between the two ends. CDR1 and CDR2 from the germline V gene are SGHRS and YFSETQ. The DNA of the CDR3 is TGCGCCAGCAGCTTGGGCGGTTCGAACACCGGGGAGCTGTTTTTT. As protein: CASSLGGSNTGELFF. The full variable domain, its missing parts supplied by reference TRBV5-1 and TRBJ2-2, is KAGVTQTPRYLIKTRGQQVTLSCSPISGHRSVSWYQQTPGQGLQFLFEYFSETQRNKGNFPGRFSGRQFSNSRSEMNVSTLELGDSALYLCASSLGGSNTGELFFGEGSRLTVL.

In this sample, this clone turned up once. This chain uses TRBV5-5 with TRBJ2-5; 7 bases match TRBD2. Germline CDR1 reads SGHKS; CDR2 reads YYEKEE (reference sequence). The CDR3 sequence is 14 residues long. The J segment lost 2 bases and the V segment lost 1 base, leaving 2 bases of the junction unmatched. The CDR3 loop reads CASSLRDYQETQYF. The DNA of the CDR3 is TGTGCCAGCAGCTTGCGGGACTATCAAGAGACCCAGTACTTC. Complete variable domain (other parts from reference TRBV5-5 and TRBJ2-5): DAGVTQSPTHLIKTRGQQVTLRCSPISGHKSVSWYQQVLGQGPQFIFQYYEKEERGRGNFPDRFSARQFPNYSSELNVNALLLGDSALYLCASSLRDYQETQYFGPGTRLLVL.

This chain links TRBV2 with TRBJ1-5, with D perhaps TRBD1 (5 bases). Looked up from germline, CDR1 is SNHLY and CDR2 is FYNNEI. Between the trimmed V and J ends, which lost 6 bases and 2 bases, there was a span of 11 bases. The CDR3 runs 14 residues. The CDR3 protein is CASSAQGGNQPQHF. CDR3 DNA: TGTGCCAGCAGCGCCCAAGGGGGCAATCAGCCCCAGCATTTT.

The V and J genes are TRBV2 and TRBJ1-3; possibly TRBD1 for D (6 bases). CDR1 is SNHLY, CDR2 FYNNEI, per germline. The CDR3 loop spans 14 amino acids. The V end was cut by 5 bases, the J end by 4 bases, with 12 bases between. Here the CDR3 reads CASSPRTAGNTIYF. DNA for the CDR3: TGTGCCAGCAGTCCCCGGACAGCAGGAAACACCATATATTTT.

J is TRBJ2-2 and V is TRBV7-9; D not certain. Germline CDR1 and CDR2: SEHNR and FQNEAQ (reference sequence). The CDR3 sequence is 13 residues long. The V and J ends lost 3 bases and 2 bases respectively, with 4 bases between them. In DNA form, the CDR3 reads TGTGCCAGCAGCTTGAGTAACACCGGGGAGCTGTTTTTT. Translated: CASSLSNTGELFF.

This clone was seen a few times. V usage is TRBV5-6 and J usage is TRBJ1-2, with TRBD1 matching 9 bases. CDR3 size: 13 residues. Trimming took 0 bases from V and 8 from J; bases not matched to a gene: 2. Looked up from germline, CDR1 is SGHDT and CDR2 is YYEEEE. CDR3 sequence (DNA): TGTGCCAGCAGCTTGGACAGGGGGCTAGGCTACACCTTC. It encodes CASSLDRGLGYTF.

The chain carries TRBV11-2 and TRBJ1-5; 9 bases match TRBD1. The CDR3 length is 14 residues. J gave up 7 bases and V 5 bases, and 6 bases lay outside the gene matches. Germline V gene data show CDR1 as SGHAT and CDR2 as FQNNGV. The CDR3: CASSPGQGGQPQHF. For the CDR3, the DNA is TGTGCCAGCAGCCCGGGACAGGGTGGACAGCCCCAGCATTTT.